This T cell receptor beta chain was recorded in a study of cytomegalovirus exposure and HLA in healthy donors. Whole-study context: A prior analysis found 100 million to 140 million unique TCR beta sequences from around 200 million T cells.

This clone was seen more than once but under ten times. The primer mix had 60 Vbeta and 13 Jbeta primers. Measured with immunoSEQ multiplex PCR; TCRdb has only the in-frame clones, and not every one. The repertoire holds about 140,000 clones, with around four fifths as singletons. Trimming pared 8 bases from V and 0 bases from J, leaving 8 bases between. Germline-derived CDR1 and CDR2 are MDHEN and SYDVKM. The CDR3 contains 13 residues. The chain combines TRBV28 with TRBJ1-3; D is ambiguous. The sample taken for sequencing was PBMCs. The source of this sequence is a woman aged 40 to 50 in good health and CMV-seronegative. The CDR3 region is CASGGLSGNTIYF. The CDR3 DNA sequence: TGTGCCAGCGGAGGCCTCTCTGGAAACACCATATATTTT.